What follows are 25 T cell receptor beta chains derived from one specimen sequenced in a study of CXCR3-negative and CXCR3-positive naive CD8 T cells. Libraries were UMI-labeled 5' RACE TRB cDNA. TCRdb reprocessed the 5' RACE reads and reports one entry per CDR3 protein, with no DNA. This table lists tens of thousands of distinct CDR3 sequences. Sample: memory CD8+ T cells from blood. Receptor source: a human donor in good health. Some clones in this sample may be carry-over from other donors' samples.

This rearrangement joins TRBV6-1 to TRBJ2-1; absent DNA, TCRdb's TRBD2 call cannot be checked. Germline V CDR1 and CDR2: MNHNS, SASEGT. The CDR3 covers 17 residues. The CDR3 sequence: CASSEELAGNSYNEQFF.

CDR3 region: CASSASLAGSSYNEQFF. The chain has TRBV13 and TRBJ2-1; TCRdb designates TRBD2, a call that cannot be tested without DNA. Germline V CDR1 and CDR2: PRHDT, FYEKMQ (reference sequence). The CDR3 spans 17 residues.

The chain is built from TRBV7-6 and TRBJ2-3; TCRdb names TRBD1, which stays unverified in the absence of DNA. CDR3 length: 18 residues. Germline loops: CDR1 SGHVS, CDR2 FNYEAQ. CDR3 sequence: CASSLEFFRGPGTDTHYF. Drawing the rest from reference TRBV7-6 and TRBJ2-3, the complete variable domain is GAGVSQSPRYKVTKRGQDVALRCDPISGHVSLYWYRQALGQGPEFLTYFNYEAQQDKSGLPNDRFSAERPEGSISTLTIQRTEQRDSAMYRCASSLEFFRGPGTDTHYFGPGTRLTVL.

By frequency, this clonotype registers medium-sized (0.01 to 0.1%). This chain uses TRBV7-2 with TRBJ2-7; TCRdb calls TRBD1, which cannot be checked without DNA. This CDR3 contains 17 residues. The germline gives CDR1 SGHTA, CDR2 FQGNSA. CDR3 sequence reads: CASSLARAGNFFGEQYF.

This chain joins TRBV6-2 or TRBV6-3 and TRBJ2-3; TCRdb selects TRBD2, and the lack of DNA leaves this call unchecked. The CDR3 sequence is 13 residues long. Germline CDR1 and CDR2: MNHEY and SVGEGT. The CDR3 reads CASFRGNTDTQYF.

CDR3 residues: CASSQQGHMDNEQFF. The chain couples TRBV7-2 to TRBJ2-1; TCRdb reports TRBD1, a call that lacks DNA to check it against. The CDR3 consists of 15 residues. The germline V gene has CDR1 SGHTA and CDR2 FQGNSA.

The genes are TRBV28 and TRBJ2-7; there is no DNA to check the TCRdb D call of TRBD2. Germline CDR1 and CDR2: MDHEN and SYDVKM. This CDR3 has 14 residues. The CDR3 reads CASSSGTLPYEQYF.

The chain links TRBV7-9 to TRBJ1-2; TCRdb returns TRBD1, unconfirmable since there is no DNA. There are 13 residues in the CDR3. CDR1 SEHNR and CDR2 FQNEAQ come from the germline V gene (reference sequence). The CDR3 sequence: CASSFPGGYGYTF.

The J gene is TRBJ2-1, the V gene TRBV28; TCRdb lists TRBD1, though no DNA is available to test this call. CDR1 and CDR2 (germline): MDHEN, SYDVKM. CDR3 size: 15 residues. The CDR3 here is CASSQDRVTISEQFF.

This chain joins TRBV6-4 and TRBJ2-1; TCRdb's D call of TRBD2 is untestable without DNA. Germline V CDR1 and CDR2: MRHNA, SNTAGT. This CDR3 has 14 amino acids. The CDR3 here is CASSDSTESGDVFF.

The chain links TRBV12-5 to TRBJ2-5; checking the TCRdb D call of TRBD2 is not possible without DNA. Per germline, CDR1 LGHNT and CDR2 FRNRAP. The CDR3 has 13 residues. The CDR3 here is CASGSSLQETQYF.

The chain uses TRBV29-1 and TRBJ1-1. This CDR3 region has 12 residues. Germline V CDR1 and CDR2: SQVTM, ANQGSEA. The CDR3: CSVQVMNTEAFF.

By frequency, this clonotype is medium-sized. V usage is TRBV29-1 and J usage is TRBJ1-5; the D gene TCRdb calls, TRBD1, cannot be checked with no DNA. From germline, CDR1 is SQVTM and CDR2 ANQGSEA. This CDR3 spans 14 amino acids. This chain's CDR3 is CSVAQGYGNQPQHF.

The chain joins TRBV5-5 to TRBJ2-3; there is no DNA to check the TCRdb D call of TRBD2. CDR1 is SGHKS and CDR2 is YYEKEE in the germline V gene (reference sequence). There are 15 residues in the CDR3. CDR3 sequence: CASSLAVRESDTQYF.

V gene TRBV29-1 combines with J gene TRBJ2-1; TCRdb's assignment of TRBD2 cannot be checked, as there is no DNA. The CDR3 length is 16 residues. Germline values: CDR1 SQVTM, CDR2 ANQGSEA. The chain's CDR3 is CSVVGTSGLSYNEQFF.

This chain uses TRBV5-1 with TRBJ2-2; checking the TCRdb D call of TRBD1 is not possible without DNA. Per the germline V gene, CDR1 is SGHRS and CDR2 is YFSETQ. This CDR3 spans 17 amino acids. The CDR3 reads CASSLSIAGPRTGELFF.

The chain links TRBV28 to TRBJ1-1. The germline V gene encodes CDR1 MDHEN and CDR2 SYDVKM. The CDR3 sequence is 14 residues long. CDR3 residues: CASVLATPNTEAFF.

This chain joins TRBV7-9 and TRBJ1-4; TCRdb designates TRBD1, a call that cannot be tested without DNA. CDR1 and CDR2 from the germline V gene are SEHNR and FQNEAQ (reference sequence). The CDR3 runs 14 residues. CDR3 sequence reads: CASSSQGANEKPFF.

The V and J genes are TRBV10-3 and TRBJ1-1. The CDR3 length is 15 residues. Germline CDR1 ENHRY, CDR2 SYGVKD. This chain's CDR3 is CAIRELGTSNTEAFF.

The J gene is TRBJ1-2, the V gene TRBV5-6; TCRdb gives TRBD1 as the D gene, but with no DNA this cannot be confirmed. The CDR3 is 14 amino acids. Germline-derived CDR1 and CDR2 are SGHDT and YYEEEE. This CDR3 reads CASSLGGGGYGYTF.

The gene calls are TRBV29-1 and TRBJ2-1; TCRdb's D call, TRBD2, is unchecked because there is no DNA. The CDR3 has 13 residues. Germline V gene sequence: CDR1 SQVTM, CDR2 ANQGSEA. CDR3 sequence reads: CSVERENYNEHFF.

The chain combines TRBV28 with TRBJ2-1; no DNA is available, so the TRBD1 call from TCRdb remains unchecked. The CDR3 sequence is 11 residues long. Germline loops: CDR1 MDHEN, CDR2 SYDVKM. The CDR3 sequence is CASGAPNEQFF.

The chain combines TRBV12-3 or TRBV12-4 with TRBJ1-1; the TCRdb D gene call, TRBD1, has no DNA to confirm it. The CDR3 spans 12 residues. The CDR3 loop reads CASSTGDTEAFF.

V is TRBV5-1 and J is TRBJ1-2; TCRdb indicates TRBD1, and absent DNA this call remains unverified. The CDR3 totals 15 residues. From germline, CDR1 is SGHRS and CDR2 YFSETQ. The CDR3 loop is CASSPPPVQGNGYTF.

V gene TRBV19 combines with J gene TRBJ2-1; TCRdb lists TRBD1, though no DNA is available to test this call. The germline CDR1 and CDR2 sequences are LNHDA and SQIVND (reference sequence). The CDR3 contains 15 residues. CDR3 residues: CASSIRRGFYNEQFF.